One T cell receptor (beta chain) is described in this entry. The sample is drawn from a study of T cell changes during pregnancy in multiple sclerosis. Germline CDR1 KGHSH, CDR2 LQKENI. This CDR3 contains 15 residues. The V segment lost 2 bases and the J segment 7 bases; nucleotides outside the gene matches: 3. Using immunoSEQ multiplex PCR, the repertoire was profiled, and TCRdb retains in-frame clones only, with some absent. Of tens of thousands of clones listed, around nine tenths are singletons. This rearrangement joins TRBV18 to TRBJ1-6; TRBD1 agrees at 9 bases. The material was peripheral blood, obtained in the third trimester of pregnancy. The TCR sequence derives from a female donor in good health, enrolled as a control in a pregnancy study. The CDR3 loop is CASSPAGTGNSPLHF. DNA for the CDR3: TGTGCCAGCTCACCAGCCGGGACAGGGAATTCACCCCTCCACTTT.